This is a list of T cell receptor beta chains from one sample in a study of cytomegalovirus exposure and HLA in healthy donors. Repertoires were generated with immunoSEQ multiplex PCR, while TCRdb's copy carries only in-frame clones and drops some. The table records fewer than 150,000 clones, 55% to 80% of them present only once. Source material: PBMCs. Source of these receptors: a human donor in good health. The CDR3 runs from the conserved cysteine through the conserved F or W. The order of the fields is V gene, clone size, J gene, D gene, CDR3 protein, CDR3 DNA. D genes are given only for firm matches. Clone size is shown for a subset of rows, as once, few, many or a class of expanded clone.

TRBV18	NA	TRBJ1-4	TRBD1	CASSLPGQGNEKLFF	TGTGCCAGCTCACTCCCGGGACAGGGGAATGAAAAACTGTTTTTT
TRBV6-6	NA	TRBJ2-5	NA	CATEGAWYQYF	TGTGCCACCGAAGGGGCCTGGTACCAGTACTTC
TRBV11-1	NA	TRBJ2-7	NA	CASSSLKRYEQYF	TGTGCCAGCAGCTCCCTAAAGCGATACGAGCAGTACTTC
TRBV11-3	NA	TRBJ2-3	NA	CASSSDRSTDTQYF	TGTGCCAGCAGCAGCGACAGAAGCACAGATACGCAGTATTTT
TRBV4-1	once	TRBJ1-5	NA	CASSQGRGPQHF	TGCGCCAGCAGCCAAGGAAGGGGTCCCCAGCATTTT
TRBV6-5	NA	TRBJ2-7	TRBD1	CASTRGQGHEQYF	TGTGCCAGCACCAGGGGACAGGGCCACGAGCAGTACTTC
TRBV30	once	TRBJ2-5	NA	CAWSVRLDETQYF	TGTGCCTGGAGTGTGCGGCTAGACGAGACCCAGTACTTC
TRBV4-1	NA	TRBJ2-6	NA	CASSLAGGSGANVLTF	TGCGCCAGCAGCCTTGCCGGGGGCTCTGGGGCCAACGTCCTGACTTTC
TRBV5-1	NA	TRBJ2-7	NA	CASSLAKAAYEQYF	TGCGCCAGCAGCTTGGCCAAAGCGGCCTACGAGCAGTACTTC
TRBV6-5	NA	TRBJ2-3	NA	CASSYGWGDTDTQYF	TGTGCCAGCAGTTACGGGTGGGGGGACACAGATACGCAGTATTTT
TRBV10-3	NA	TRBJ2-2	TRBD2	CAISVRLAEAGELFF	TGTGCCATCAGTGTCAGGCTAGCGGAGGCGGGGGAGCTGTTTTTT
TRBV13	NA	TRBJ2-1	TRBD2	CASSLGAGRIHNEQFF	TGTGCCAGCAGCTTAGGAGCGGGACGGATTCACAATGAGCAGTTCTTC
TRBV6-5	NA	TRBJ1-6	NA	CASTREAGGNSPLHF	TGTGCCAGCACCAGAGAGGCGGGGGGAAATTCACCCCTCCACTTT
TRBV4-2	few	TRBJ2-3	NA	CASSQEWGELSDTQYF	TGTGCCAGCAGCCAAGAATGGGGCGAGCTCTCAGATACGCAGTATTTT
TRBV15	NA	TRBJ2-1	NA	CATSRDLTGSYNEQFF	TGTGCCACCAGCAGAGATCTAACGGGCTCCTACAATGAGCAGTTCTTC
TRBV5-4	NA	TRBJ2-2	NA	CASSPPTGNTGELFF	TGTGCCAGCAGCCCGCCAACAGGGAACACCGGGGAGCTGTTTTTT
TRBV7-8	NA	TRBJ2-7	NA	CASSFGGPSYEQYF	TGTGCCAGCAGCTTCGGGGGTCCTTCCTACGAGCAGTACTTC
TRBV7-3	NA	TRBJ2-3	TRBD2	CASSLSASGSTDTQYF	TGTGCCAGCAGCTTATCGGCTAGCGGGAGCACAGATACGCAGTATTTT
TRBV6-4	NA	TRBJ2-2	NA	CASSVRDKNTGELFF	TGTGCCAGCAGTGTCCGGGACAAGAACACCGGGGAGCTGTTTTTT
TRBV6-5	NA	TRBJ2-7	NA	CASSSWTIPHEQYF	TGTGCCAGCAGTTCCTGGACAATTCCGCACGAGCAGTACTTC
TRBV5-6	NA	TRBJ2-7	TRBD2	CASSLAGEGNEQYF	TGTGCCAGCAGCTTAGCGGGAGAGGGGAACGAGCAGTACTTC
TRBV6-6	NA	TRBJ1-6	NA	CASSFARGESPLHF	TGTGCCAGCAGTTTTGCCAGGGGAGAATCACCCCTCCACTTT
TRBV11-2	NA	TRBJ1-2	NA	CASSLAREAYGYTF	TGTGCCAGCAGCTTAGCCAGGGAGGCCTATGGCTACACCTTC
TRBV29-1	once	TRBJ2-3	NA	CSPRTEVGDTQYF	TGCAGTCCTAGGACAGAGGTGGGAGATACGCAGTATTTT
TRBV7-8	NA	TRBJ2-7	TRBD2	CASSLGSSGRYYEQYF	TGTGCCAGCAGCTTAGGCTCTAGCGGGAGGTATTACGAGCAGTACTTC
TRBV25-1	NA	TRBJ1-1	TRBD1	CASSDPGTANTEAFF	TGTGCCAGCAGTGATCCCGGGACAGCAAACACTGAAGCTTTCTTT
TRBV7-9	few	TRBJ2-7	TRBD1	CASSIMGQLQYF	TGTGCCAGCAGCATCATGGGACAGTTGCAGTACTTC
TRBV4-1	NA	TRBJ2-7	TRBD2	CASSQVGGGAYEQYF	TGCGCCAGCAGCCAAGTCGGCGGGGGGGCCTACGAGCAGTACTTC
TRBV19	NA	TRBJ1-1	TRBD1	CASTPGQVLSVEAFF	TGTGCCAGTACCCCGGGACAGGTTCTTTCGGTGGAAGCTTTCTTT
TRBV11-2	few	TRBJ1-6	TRBD1	CASSWTGGNSPLHF	TGTGCCAGCAGCTGGACAGGGGGCAATTCACCCCTCCACTTT
TRBV6-6	NA	TRBJ1-2	NA	CAHRRALSKSGYTF	TGTGCTCATCGGAGGGCACTTTCTAAAAGTGGCTACACCTTC
TRBV5-1	NA	TRBJ1-2	NA	CASSFEGEDGYTF	TGCGCCAGCAGCTTTGAAGGGGAAGATGGCTACACCTTC
TRBV27	NA	TRBJ2-7	TRBD1	CASSNPDRRTYEQYF	TGTGCCAGCAGCAATCCGGACAGGAGGACCTACGAGCAGTACTTC
TRBV20-1	NA	TRBJ1-2	NA	CSARASYGYTF	TGCAGTGCTAGAGCATCCTATGGCTACACCTTC
TRBV5-4	NA	TRBJ1-3	NA	CASSYIGQSDTIYF	TGTGCCAGCAGCTATATCGGACAGTCAGACACCATATATTTT
TRBV4-2	NA	TRBJ1-1	NA	CASSQDPAGALITEAFF	TGTGCCAGCAGCCAAGATCCCGCGGGGGCGTTGATCACTGAAGCTTTCTTT
TRBV9	NA	TRBJ1-5	NA	CASSVQGGGQPQHF	TGTGCCAGCAGCGTACAGGGAGGGGGTCAGCCCCAGCATTTT
TRBV10-3	NA	TRBJ2-7	TRBD1	CATRQGGSYEQYF	TGTGCCACCAGACAGGGTGGGTCCTACGAGCAGTACTTC
TRBV5-4	NA	TRBJ2-3	TRBD2	CASSQGLAGNRGTDTQYF	TGTGCCAGCAGCCAGGGACTAGCGGGGAACCGGGGCACAGATACGCAGTATTTT
TRBV6-5	NA	TRBJ2-3	NA	CASSYRGAAGWQYF	TGTGCCAGCAGTTACCGGGGGGCGGCAGGGTGGCAGTATTTT
TRBV6-9	NA	TRBJ1-2	TRBD1	CASSSRTGNGYTF	TGTGCCAGCAGTTCCCGGACAGGGAACGGCTACACCTTC
TRBV28	NA	TRBJ1-4	NA	CASSNRAEEKLFF	TGTGCCAGCAGCAACCGCGCGGAAGAAAAACTGTTTTTT
TRBV5-1	NA	TRBJ1-2	TRBD1	CASSSGVGTDFYGYTF	TGCGCCAGCAGCTCGGGCGTTGGGACAGACTTTTATGGCTACACCTTC
TRBV10-3	NA	TRBJ1-1	NA	CAIRRTDPTEAFF	TGTGCCATCAGAAGGACAGACCCCACTGAAGCTTTCTTT
TRBV15	once	TRBJ2-7	NA	CATSPGLPYYEQYF	TGTGCCACCAGCCCGGGACTTCCTTACTACGAGCAGTACTTC
TRBV7-6	few	TRBJ2-1	NA	CASSLRGSSSYNEQFF	TGTGCCAGCAGCTTAAGGGGAAGCAGCTCCTACAATGAGCAGTTCTTC
TRBV6-6	NA	TRBJ2-1	NA	CASTGGGHEQFF	TGTGCCAGCACGGGGGGCGGGCATGAGCAGTTCTTC